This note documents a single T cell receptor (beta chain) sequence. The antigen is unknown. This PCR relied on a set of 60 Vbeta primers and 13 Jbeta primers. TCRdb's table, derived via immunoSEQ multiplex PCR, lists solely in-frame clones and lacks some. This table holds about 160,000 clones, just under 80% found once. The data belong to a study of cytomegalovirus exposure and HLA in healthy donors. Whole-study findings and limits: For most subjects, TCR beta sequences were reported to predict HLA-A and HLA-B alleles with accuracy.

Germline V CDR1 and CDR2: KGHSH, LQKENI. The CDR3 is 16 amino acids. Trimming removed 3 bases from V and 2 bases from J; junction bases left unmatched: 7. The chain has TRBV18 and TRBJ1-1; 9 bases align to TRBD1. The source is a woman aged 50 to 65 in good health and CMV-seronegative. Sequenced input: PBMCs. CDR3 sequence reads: CASSPYGTGINTEAFF. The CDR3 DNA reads TGTGCCAGCTCACCTTACGGGACAGGGATAAACACTGAAGCTTTCTTT.